This is a list of T cell receptor beta chains from one sample in a study of graft-versus-host responses after intestinal transplantation. These receptors have no identified antigens. TCRdb's copy holds only in-frame clones and misses some; the assay was immunoSEQ multiplex PCR. In the table there are 100,000 or so clones, 90% to 95% of which are singletons. Sequences were derived from unstimulated CD8+ T cells sorted from spleen or lymph node cells, sampled before transplant. These receptor sequences come from a human donor who was the organ donor for an intestinal transplant. CDR3s include the opening cysteine and the closing phenylalanine or tryptophan. A D gene is named only where the DNA matches it firmly. Where a row states a size, it is once, few, many or the class of an expanded clone; other rows omit it.

-	11	TRBV29-1	TRBJ2-1	-	TGCAGCGTGGAGGACTTCAATGAGCAGTTCTTC	CSVEDFNEQFF
TRBD2	13	TRBV19	TRBJ2-5	-	TGTGCCACCCGGCCTAGCGGGCGGGAGACCCAGTACTTC	CATRPSGRETQYF
TRBD2	15	TRBV5-4	TRBJ2-3	once	TGTGCCAGCAGCCACGCGGGACTAGATGAAGATACGCAGTATTTT	CASSHAGLDEDTQYF
-	14	TRBV27	TRBJ2-7	-	TGTGCCAGCCGGATAGGGGGAGGGATAAACGAGCAGTACTTC	CASRIGGGINEQYF
TRBD1	14	TRBV6-5	TRBJ1-4	-	TGTGCCAGCAGTTGGACAGGGTTGAATGAAAAACTGTTTTTT	CASSWTGLNEKLFF
TRBD1	14	TRBV27	TRBJ2-7	-	TGTGCCAGCAGTTTAGGGACAGGGTCCTACGAGCAGTACTTC	CASSLGTGSYEQYF
-	14	TRBV10-1	TRBJ2-6	-	TGCGCCAGCATCCGGTCTACCAGGGCCAACGTCCTGACTTTC	CASIRSTRANVLTF
TRBD2	16	TRBV4-3	TRBJ2-3	-	TGCGCCAGCAGCCAAGTACTAGCGGGGCCCACAGATACGCAGTATTTT	CASSQVLAGPTDTQYF
-	14	TRBV2	TRBJ2-7	few	TGTGCCAGCAGTGAGTTGGAGCTCTCCTACGAGCAGTACTTC	CASSELELSYEQYF
TRBD2	15	TRBV2	TRBJ2-7	-	TGTGCCAGCAACTTCCGGGCGGGGGAAGCCTACGAGCAGTACTTC	CASNFRAGEAYEQYF
-	13	TRBV5-4	TRBJ2-5	-	TGTGCCAGCAGCTTGGAGGGGCGGGAGACCCAGTACTTC	CASSLEGRETQYF
-	16	TRBV19	TRBJ2-3	-	TGTGCCAGTAGCCAGCCAAGGGGGTCCCTGGGAGATACGCAGTATTTT	CASSQPRGSLGDTQYF
-	16	TRBV27	TRBJ1-5	-	TGTGCCAGCTGCCCTGGGCGGACAGAGGGCAATCAGCCCCAGCATTTT	CASCPGRTEGNQPQHF
-	10	TRBV25-1	TRBJ2-5	-	TGTGCCAGCAGCGGAGAGACCCAGTACTTC	CASSGETQYF
-	15	TRBV30	TRBJ1-2	few	TGTGCCTGGAGTGCGACAGCAACAGATCCTTATGGCTACACCTTC	CAWSATATDPYGYTF
-	14	TRBV4-2	TRBJ1-1	-	TGTGCCAGCAGCCAAACCACCTTAGAGACTGAAGCTTTCTTT	CASSQTTLETEAFF
TRBD1	13	TRBV28	TRBJ1-2	-	TGTGCCAGCAGTTTACGACAGGGCATTGGCTACACCTTC	CASSLRQGIGYTF